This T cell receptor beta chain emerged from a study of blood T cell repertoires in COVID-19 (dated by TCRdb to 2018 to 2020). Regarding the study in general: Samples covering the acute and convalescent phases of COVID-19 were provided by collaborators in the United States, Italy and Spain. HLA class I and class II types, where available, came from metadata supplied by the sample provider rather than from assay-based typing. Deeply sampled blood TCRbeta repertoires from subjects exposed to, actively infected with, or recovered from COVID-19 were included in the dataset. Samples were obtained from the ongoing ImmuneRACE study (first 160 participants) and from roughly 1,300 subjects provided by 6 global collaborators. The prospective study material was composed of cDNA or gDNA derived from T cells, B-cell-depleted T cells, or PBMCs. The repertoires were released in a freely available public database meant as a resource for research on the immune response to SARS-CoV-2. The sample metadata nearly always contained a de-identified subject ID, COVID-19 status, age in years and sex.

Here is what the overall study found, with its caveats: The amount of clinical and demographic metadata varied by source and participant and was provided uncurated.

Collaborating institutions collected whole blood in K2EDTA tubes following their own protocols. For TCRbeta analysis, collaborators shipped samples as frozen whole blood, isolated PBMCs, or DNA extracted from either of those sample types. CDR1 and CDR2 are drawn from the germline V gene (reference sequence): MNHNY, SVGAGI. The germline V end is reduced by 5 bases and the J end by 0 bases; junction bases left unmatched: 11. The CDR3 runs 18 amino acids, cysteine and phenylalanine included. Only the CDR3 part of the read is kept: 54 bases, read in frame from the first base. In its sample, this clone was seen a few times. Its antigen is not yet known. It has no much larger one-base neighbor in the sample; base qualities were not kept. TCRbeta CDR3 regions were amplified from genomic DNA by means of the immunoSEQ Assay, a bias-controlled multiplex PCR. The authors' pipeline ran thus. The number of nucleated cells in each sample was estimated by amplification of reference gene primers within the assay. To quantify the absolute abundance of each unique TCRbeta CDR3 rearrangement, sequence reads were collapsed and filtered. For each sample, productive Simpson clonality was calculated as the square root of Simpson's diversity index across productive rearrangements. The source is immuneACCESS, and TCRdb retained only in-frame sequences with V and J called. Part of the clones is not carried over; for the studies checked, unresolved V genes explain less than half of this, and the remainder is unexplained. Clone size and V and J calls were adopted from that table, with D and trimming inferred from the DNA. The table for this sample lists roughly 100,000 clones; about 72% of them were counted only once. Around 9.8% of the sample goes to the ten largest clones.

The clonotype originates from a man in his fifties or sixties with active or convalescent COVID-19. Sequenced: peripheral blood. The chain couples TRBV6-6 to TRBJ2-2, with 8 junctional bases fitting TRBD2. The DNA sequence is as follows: TGTGCCAGCAGTCAGCCGACTAGCGCGATTCCGAACACCGGGGAGCTGTTTTTT. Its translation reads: CASSQPTSAIPNTGELFF.